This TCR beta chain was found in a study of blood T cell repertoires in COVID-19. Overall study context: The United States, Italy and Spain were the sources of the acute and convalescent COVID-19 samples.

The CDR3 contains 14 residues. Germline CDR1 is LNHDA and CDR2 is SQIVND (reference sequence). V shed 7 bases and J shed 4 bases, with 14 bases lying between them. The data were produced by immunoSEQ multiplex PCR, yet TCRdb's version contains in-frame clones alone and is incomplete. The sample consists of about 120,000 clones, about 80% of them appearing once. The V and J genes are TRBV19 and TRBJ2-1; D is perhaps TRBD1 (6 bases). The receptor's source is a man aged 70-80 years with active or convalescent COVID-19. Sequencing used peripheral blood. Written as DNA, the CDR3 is TGTGCCAGTAAAAGTTTAAGGGGGTACAATGAGCAGTTCTTC. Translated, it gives CASKSLRGYNEQFF. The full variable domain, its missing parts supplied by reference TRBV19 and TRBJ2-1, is DGGITQSPKYLFRKEGQNVTLSCEQNLNHDAMYWYRQDPGQGLRLIYYSQIVNDFQKGDIAEGYSVSREKKESFPLTVTSAQKNPTAFYLCASKSLRGYNEQFFGPGTRLTVL.